Shown below are 25 T cell receptor beta chains from a single sample sequenced in a study of cytomegalovirus exposure and HLA in healthy donors. Some clones are missing from TCRdb's copy, which holds only in-frame ones; the method was immunoSEQ multiplex PCR. The sample shows around 190,000 clones, around 86% of them seen only once. Sequencing was carried out using PBMCs. Source of these receptors: a woman under 30 in good health and CMV-seronegative.

The V gene is TRBV5-6, the J gene TRBJ2-1; D gene ambiguous. V was cut by 2 bases and J by 2 bases, with 2 bases left in between. CDR3 length: 12 residues. Germline V gene data show CDR1 as SGHDT and CDR2 as YYEEEE. CDR3 sequence: CASSFTYNEQFF. CDR3 DNA sequence: TGTGCCAGCAGCTTTACCTACAATGAGCAGTTCTTC.

The chain employs TRBV4-1 and TRBJ1-3; TRBD1 aligns across 8 bases. With 1 base clipped from V and 4 bases from J, the junction kept 3 bases outside the gene matches. The CDR3 length is 15 residues. Germline CDR1 MGHRA, CDR2 YSYEKL. CDR3 sequence: CASSQGRGPGNTIYF. The CDR3 region has the DNA TGCGCCAGCAGCCAAGGCAGGGGGCCGGGAAACACCATATATTTT.

CDR3 in DNA: TGTGCCAGTAGGGGGGCAGGCGCGAACACCGGGGAGCTGTTTTTT. It encodes CASRGAGANTGELFF. The gene calls are TRBV19 and TRBJ2-2; D perhaps matches TRBD1 (6 bases). There are 15 residues in the CDR3. Germline V gene data show CDR1 as LNHDA and CDR2 as SQIVND (reference sequence). V lost 6 bases and J lost 0, with 11 bases in between.

This clone was recorded many times. J is TRBJ2-1 and V is TRBV4-1; 16 bases align to TRBD2. CDR3 length equals 19 residues. The trim removed 3 bases at V and 0 bases at J, leaving 5 bases unmatched. Germline V gene data show CDR1 as MGHRA and CDR2 as YSYEKL. This CDR3 is CASSQQGLAGGPSYNEQFF. CDR3 nucleotide sequence: TGCGCCAGCAGCCAGCAGGGACTAGCGGGAGGGCCCTCCTACAATGAGCAGTTCTTC.

The chain employs TRBV5-6 and TRBJ2-7; TRBD2 matches at 8 bases. This CDR3 is 16 amino acids long. The J segment lost 3 bases and the V segment lost 3 bases, leaving 11 bases of the junction unmatched. Germline-derived CDR1 and CDR2 are SGHDT and YYEEEE. The CDR3 DNA follows: TGTGCCAGCAGCTCACGGCGGGGGGTTCCATTCTACGAGCAGTACTTC. Translated: CASSSRRGVPFYEQYF.

V usage is TRBV19 and J usage is TRBJ2-1, with D perhaps TRBD2 (6 bases). The CDR3 contains 15 residues. Germline assignment: CDR1 LNHDA and CDR2 SQIVND (reference sequence). The V end was cut by 6 bases, the J end by 7 bases, with 19 bases between. For the CDR3, the DNA is TGTGCCAGTAGCCCAAGGGACTTCGGGTGGAATGAGCAGTTCTTC. Translating gives CASSPRDFGWNEQFF.

Many counts were recorded for this clone. Other DNA sequences in this specimen translate into the identical CDR3. V and J are TRBV5-6 and TRBJ1-1; a weak D match, TRBD1 (6 bases). Germline-derived CDR1 and CDR2 are SGHDT and YYEEEE. The ends were cut back, 1 base at V and 5 bases at J, with 6 bases in the middle. CDR3 length: 12 residues. The CDR3 sequence is CASSLRGTEAFF. The CDR3 nucleotides read TGTGCCAGCAGCTTGAGGGGGACTGAAGCTTTCTTT.

The chain uses TRBV5-1 and TRBJ1-5, with 7 bases matching TRBD1. This CDR3 spans 14 amino acids. The V gene end was trimmed by 4 bases and the J gene end by 5 bases; junction bases not matched to a gene: 6. Germline CDR1 SGHRS, CDR2 YFSETQ. The CDR3 nucleotides read TGCGCCAGCAGCAATGGACAGGCCGATCAGCCCCAGCATTTT. This translates into CASSNGQADQPQHF. The full variable domain, completed using reference TRBV5-1 and TRBJ1-5, is KAGVTQTPRYLIKTRGQQVTLSCSPISGHRSVSWYQQTPGQGLQFLFEYFSETQRNKGNFPGRFSGRQFSNSRSEMNVSTLELGDSALYLCASSNGQADQPQHFGDGTRLSIL.

This clone was observed once. This chain joins TRBV5-8 and TRBJ2-1; TRBD1 might be the D (5 bases). In germline, CDR1 is SGHTS, CDR2 YDEGEE. The V end was cut by 9 bases, the J end by 1 base, with 17 bases between. The CDR3 consists of 15 residues. As DNA, the CDR3 is TGTGCCACCATGATCGCAGGGAATTCCTACAATGAGCAGTTCTTC. Protein: CATMIAGNSYNEQFF.

V gene TRBV18 combines with J gene TRBJ2-7; TRBD1 matches 7 bases. The CDR3 sequence is 12 residues long. V shed 5 bases, J shed 5 bases, and the junction held 3 bases outside the gene matches. From germline, CDR1 is KGHSH and CDR2 LQKENI. CDR3 coding DNA: TGTGCCAGCTCAGGGGACAGAGACGAGCAGTACTTC. This codes for CASSGDRDEQYF. The full variable domain, rest sourced from reference TRBV18 and TRBJ2-7, is NAGVMQNPRHLVRRRGQEARLRCSPMKGHSHVYWYRQLPEEGLKFMVYLQKENIIDESGMPKERFSAEFPKEGPSILRIQQVVRGDSAAYFCASSGDRDEQYFGPGTRLTVT.

The chain links TRBV7-2 to TRBJ1-5, with D perhaps matching TRBD1 (6 bases). The CDR3 loop spans 21 amino acids. The germline gives CDR1 SGHTA, CDR2 FQGNSA. The ends were cut back, 0 bases at V and 0 bases at J, with 24 bases in the middle. This CDR3 reads CASSLAVRQAQSKNSNQPQHF. CDR3 DNA sequence: TGTGCCAGCAGCTTAGCCGTAAGACAGGCTCAAAGTAAAAATAGCAATCAGCCCCAGCATTTT.

The chain couples TRBV18 to TRBJ2-7, with D possibly matching TRBD2 (5 bases). Germline CDR1 KGHSH, CDR2 LQKENI. This CDR3 has 14 amino acids. The V end was cut by 3 bases, the J end by 3 bases, with 12 bases between. CDR3 sequence reads: CASSPSHGDYEQYF. In nucleotides, the CDR3 is TGTGCCAGCTCACCCTCCCACGGGGACTACGAGCAGTACTTC.

The chain links TRBV27 to TRBJ1-1; 8 nucleotides agree with TRBD1. The germline gives CDR1 MNHEY, CDR2 SMNVEV (reference sequence). The CDR3 runs to 13 residues. V trimming: 4 bases; J trimming: 6 bases; junction bases outside the gene matches: 4. The CDR3 sequence: CASSSQGGAEAFF. The CDR3 coding sequence is TGTGCCAGCAGTTCACAGGGGGGCGCTGAAGCTTTCTTT.

The chain is built from TRBV27 and TRBJ1-5, with TRBD1 matching 7 bases. The germline CDR1 and CDR2 sequences are MNHEY and SMNVEV (reference sequence). The CDR3 loop spans 17 amino acids. The junction had 15 bases not matched to a gene; V was cut back by 8 bases and J by 2 bases. In DNA form, the CDR3 reads TGTGCCAGCGGACTGGACAGGCTATCCAATGGCAATCAGCCCCAGCATTTT. It translates to CASGLDRLSNGNQPQHF.

V is TRBV30 and J is TRBJ1-4, with 7 bases that match TRBD1. The V segment lost 8 bases and the J segment 0 bases; nucleotides outside the gene matches: 6. The CDR3 extends over 14 amino acids. CDR1 GTSNPN and CDR2 SVGIG come from the germline V gene (reference sequence). This chain's CDR3 is CATTGTATNEKLFF. The CDR3 DNA reads TGTGCCACAACCGGGACAGCAACTAATGAAAAACTGTTTTTT.

The chain joins TRBV9 to TRBJ1-1; D gene ambiguous. The CDR3 sequence is 14 residues long. The V gene lost 3 bases and the J gene lost 5 bases, with 14 bases spanning the gap. CDR1 is SGDLS and CDR2 is YYNGEE in the germline V gene. CDR3 in amino acids: CASSALGGFTEAFF. In nucleotides, the CDR3 is TGTGCCAGCAGCGCCCTGGGAGGATTTACTGAAGCTTTCTTT.

This clone occurred once. The junction departs from the called germline gene at one end, perhaps through a read error. V is TRBV18 and J is TRBJ1-1, with TRBD1 identical over 7 bases. Germline V gives CDR1 KGHSH, CDR2 LQKENI. This CDR3 spans 13 amino acids. CDR3 protein: CASLPIQGTEAFF. CDR3 DNA: TGTGCCAGCTTACCAATACAGGGGACTGAAGCTTTCTTT. The full variable domain, in which reference TRBV18 and TRBJ1-1 provide the parts outside the CDR3, is NAGVMQNPRHLVRRRGQEARLRCSPMKGHSHVYWYRQLPEEGLKFMVYLQKENIIDESGMPKERFSAEFPKEGPSILRIQQVVRGDSAAYFCASLPIQGTEAFFGQGTRLTVV.

The CDR3 bases are TGTGCCAGCAGCTTATTGGGGGGTCACGAGCAGTACTTC. Protein sequence: CASSLLGGHEQYF. The chain is built from TRBV7-6 and TRBJ2-7; TRBD2 might be the D (6 bases). V lost 2 bases and J 5 bases, leaving 10 bases between the germline ends. Germline lookup yields CDR1 SGHVS and CDR2 FNYEAQ. The CDR3 has 13 residues.

Comment on this clone: The same CDR3 can be traced to other DNA sequences in this sample. The chain is built from TRBV30 and TRBJ2-1; weak D call: TRBD1 (5 bases). The germline gives CDR1 GTSNPN, CDR2 SVGIG (reference sequence). Trimming left V 0 bases short and J 5 bases short, with 8 bases between. The CDR3 is 13 residues long. The CDR3 reads CAWSVRRDNEQFF. The DNA for the CDR3 is TGTGCCTGGAGTGTACGCAGGGACAATGAGCAGTTCTTC.

This rearrangement joins TRBV5-1 to TRBJ2-7; the match to TRBD2 covers 9 bases. The CDR3 is 14 amino acids. Losses at the gene ends were 1 base for V and 7 bases for J; bases not matched to a gene: 6. CDR1 and CDR2 from the germline V gene are SGHRS and YFSETQ. DNA for the CDR3: TGCGCCAGCAGCTTGAGCGGGAGGTACATAGAGCAGTACTTC. Its protein is CASSLSGRYIEQYF.

The chain carries TRBV5-4 and TRBJ2-2; 10 positions agree with TRBD1. V lost 4 bases and J lost 4; bases outside the gene matches: 7. Germline V gives CDR1 SGHNT, CDR2 YYREEE (reference sequence). The length of the CDR3 is 16 residues. The CDR3 sequence: CASSPLTGGGTGELFF. CDR3 coding DNA: TGTGCCAGCAGCCCCCTGACAGGGGGCGGCACCGGGGAGCTGTTTTTT.

The chain is built from TRBV5-1 and TRBJ2-2, with D maybe TRBD1 (6 bases). Trimming left V 0 bases short and J 0 bases short, with 15 bases between. Germline CDR1 SGHRS, CDR2 YFSETQ. The CDR3 is 18 residues long. CDR3 loop: CASSLAIKGEPNTGELFF. CDR3 in DNA: TGCGCCAGCAGCTTGGCCATTAAGGGGGAGCCGAACACCGGGGAGCTGTTTTTT.

The chain combines TRBV28 with TRBJ1-1; the match to TRBD1 covers 8 bases. V lost 3 bases and J lost 10; bases outside the gene matches: 10. CDR1 is MDHEN, CDR2 SYDVKM, per germline. CDR3 size: 14 residues. For the CDR3, the DNA is TGTGCCAGCAGTTTTTCCAGGGGGCGCGGGGGAGCTTTCTTT. Protein: CASSFSRGRGGAFF. Full variable domain (missing parts from reference TRBV28 and TRBJ1-1): DVKVTQSSRYLVKRTGEKVFLECVQDMDHENMFWYRQDPGLGLRLIYFSYDVKMKEKGDIPEGYSVSREKKERFSLILESASTNQTSMYLCASSFSRGRGGAFFGQGTRLTVV.

The V gene is TRBV5-4, the J gene TRBJ1-3; 7 bases match TRBD1. The germline gives CDR1 SGHNT, CDR2 YYREEE (reference sequence). The CDR3 runs 15 residues. V lost 3 bases to trimming and J lost 4 bases; unmatched junction nucleotides: 7. In DNA form, the CDR3 reads TGTGCCAGCAGCTCCCTCCGACAGGGCGGAAACACCATATATTTT. Protein: CASSSLRQGGNTIYF.

The genes are TRBV25-1 and TRBJ1-1; tentatively, D is TRBD1 (5 bases). With 8 bases removed from V and 10 bases from J, the gap between germline ends came to 20 bases. The CDR3 contains 13 residues. Per the germline V gene, CDR1 is MGHDK and CDR2 is SYGVNS. The CDR3 protein is CASSSGGIIAAFF. The CDR3 region has the DNA TGTGCCAGCTCGTCGGGGGGTATAATCGCAGCTTTCTTT.